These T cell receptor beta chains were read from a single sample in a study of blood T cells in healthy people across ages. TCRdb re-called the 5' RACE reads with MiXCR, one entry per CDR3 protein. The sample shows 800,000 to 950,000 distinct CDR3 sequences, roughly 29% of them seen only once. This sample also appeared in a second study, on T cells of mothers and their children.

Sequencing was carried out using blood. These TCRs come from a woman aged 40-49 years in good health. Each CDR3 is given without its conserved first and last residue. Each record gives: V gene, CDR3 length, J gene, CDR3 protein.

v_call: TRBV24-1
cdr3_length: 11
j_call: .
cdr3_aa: ATRQGAEETQY

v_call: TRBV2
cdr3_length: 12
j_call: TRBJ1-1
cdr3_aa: ASSKGQGPAEAF

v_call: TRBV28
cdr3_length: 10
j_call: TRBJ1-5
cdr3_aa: ASRSSNQPQH

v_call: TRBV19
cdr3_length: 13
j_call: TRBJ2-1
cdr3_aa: ASSTPGGGRREQF

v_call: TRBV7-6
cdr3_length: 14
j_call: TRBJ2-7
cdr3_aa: ASSREPGTGGYEQY

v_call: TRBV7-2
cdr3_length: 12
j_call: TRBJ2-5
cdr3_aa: AGSLGGTQETQY

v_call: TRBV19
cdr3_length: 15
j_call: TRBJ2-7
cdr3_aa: ASSISGTSGDSYEQY

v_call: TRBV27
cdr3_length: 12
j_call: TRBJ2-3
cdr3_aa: ASSFNPGADTQY

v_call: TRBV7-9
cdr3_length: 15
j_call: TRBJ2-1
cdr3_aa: ASSLGLAGGAYNEQF

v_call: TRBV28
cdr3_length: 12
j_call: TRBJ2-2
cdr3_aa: ASRRTGDTGELF

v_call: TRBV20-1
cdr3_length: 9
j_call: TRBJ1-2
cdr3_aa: SASQGGGYT

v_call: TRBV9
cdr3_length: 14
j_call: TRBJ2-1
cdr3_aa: ASSAKPGLAGNEQF

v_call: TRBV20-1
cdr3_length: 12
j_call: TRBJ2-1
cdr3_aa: SARSRLAGNEQF

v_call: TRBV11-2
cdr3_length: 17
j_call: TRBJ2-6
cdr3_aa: ASSLEGLAGSSGANVLT

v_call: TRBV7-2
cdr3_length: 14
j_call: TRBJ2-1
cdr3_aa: ASSPRRFGPGNEQF

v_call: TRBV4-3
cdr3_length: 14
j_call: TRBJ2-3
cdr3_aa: ASSQLLAGDPDTQY

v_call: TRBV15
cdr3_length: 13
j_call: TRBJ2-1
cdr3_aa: ATSIGGQGAYEQF

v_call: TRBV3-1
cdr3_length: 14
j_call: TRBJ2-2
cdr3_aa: ASSQGSRGLAGELF

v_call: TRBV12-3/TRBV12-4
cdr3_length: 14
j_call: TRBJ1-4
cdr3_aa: ASSPEGFATNEKLF

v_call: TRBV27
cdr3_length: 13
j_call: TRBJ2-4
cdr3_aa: ASSRTGIAKNIQY

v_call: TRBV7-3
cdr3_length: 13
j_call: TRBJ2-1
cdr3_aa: ASSPLALAGSEQF

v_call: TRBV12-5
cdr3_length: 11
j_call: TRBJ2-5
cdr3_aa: ASGRDRGETQY

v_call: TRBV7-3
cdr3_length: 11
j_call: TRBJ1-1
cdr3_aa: ASSLTYGTEAF

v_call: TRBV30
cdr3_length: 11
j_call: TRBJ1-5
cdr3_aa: AWSGQLDQPQH

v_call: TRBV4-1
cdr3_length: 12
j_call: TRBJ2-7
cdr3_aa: ASSNPGQLVEQY

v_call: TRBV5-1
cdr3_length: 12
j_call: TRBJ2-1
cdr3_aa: ASSTSGRGNEQF

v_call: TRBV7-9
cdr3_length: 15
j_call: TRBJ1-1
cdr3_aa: ASSLARTGGENTEAF

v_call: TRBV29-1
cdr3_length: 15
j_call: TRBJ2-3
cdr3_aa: SVGTPKGSGSADTQY

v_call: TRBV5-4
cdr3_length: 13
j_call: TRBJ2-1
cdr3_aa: ASSPPGGSDNEQF

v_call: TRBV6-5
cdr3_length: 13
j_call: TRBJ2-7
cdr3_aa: ASSPALGGSYEQY

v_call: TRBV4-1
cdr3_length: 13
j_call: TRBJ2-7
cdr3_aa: ASSQSPGQPYEQY

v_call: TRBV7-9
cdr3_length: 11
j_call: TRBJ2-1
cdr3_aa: ASSLSPSIEQF

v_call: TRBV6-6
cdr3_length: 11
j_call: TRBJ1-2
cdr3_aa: ASRRAEQNGYT

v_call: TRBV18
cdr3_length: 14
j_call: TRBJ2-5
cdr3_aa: ASSPPTGLAMETQY

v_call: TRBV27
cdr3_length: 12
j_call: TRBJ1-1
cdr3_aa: ASSSVEMNTEAF

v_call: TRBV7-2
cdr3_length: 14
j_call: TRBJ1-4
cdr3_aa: ASSLTLTGSNEKLF

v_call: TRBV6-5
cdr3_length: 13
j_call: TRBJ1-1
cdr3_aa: ASSLYGTSKTEAF

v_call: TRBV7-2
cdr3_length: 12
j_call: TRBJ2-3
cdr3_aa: ASSPGTSPDTQY

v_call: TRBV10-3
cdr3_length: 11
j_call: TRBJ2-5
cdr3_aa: AIRQGAQETQY

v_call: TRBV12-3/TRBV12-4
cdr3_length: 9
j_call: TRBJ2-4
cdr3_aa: ASSYINIQY

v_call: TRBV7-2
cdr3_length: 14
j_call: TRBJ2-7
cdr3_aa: ASSLVAGDVSYEQY

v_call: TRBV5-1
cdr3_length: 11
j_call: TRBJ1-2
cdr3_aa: ASSQGTGEGYT

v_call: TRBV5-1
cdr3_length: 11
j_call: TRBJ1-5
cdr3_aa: ASSLERDQPQH

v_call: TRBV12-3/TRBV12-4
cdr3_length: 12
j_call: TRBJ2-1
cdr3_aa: ASSRSGGPNEQF

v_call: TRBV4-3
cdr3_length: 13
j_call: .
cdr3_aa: ASSQDESYSDEQY

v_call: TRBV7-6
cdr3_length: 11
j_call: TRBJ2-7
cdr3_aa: ASSSLGSYEQY

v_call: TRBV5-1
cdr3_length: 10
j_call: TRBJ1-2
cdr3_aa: ASSASSYGYT

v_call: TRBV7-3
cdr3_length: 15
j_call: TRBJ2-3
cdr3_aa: ASSLRGSEGPWGTQY

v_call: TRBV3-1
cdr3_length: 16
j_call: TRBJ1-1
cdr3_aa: ASSQDRSGLPMNTEAF

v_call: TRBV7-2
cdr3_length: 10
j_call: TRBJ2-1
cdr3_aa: ASSPEYNEQF

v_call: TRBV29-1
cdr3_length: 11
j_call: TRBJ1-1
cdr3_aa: SVERDRVGEAF

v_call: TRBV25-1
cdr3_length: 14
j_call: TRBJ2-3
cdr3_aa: ASSESANRATDTQY

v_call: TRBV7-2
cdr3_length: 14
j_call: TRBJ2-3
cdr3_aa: ASSLNGGAPTDTQY

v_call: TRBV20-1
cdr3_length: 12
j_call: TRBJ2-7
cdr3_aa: SSRERGVTYEQY

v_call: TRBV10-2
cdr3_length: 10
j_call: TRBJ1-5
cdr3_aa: AGSREQGPQH

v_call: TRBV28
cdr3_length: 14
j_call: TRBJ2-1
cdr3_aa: ASSRLPGLAYSGQF

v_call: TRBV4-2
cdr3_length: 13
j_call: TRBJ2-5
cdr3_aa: ASSLQGLAEETQY

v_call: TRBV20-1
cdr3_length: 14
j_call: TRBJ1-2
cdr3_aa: SAEGGQGASNYGYT

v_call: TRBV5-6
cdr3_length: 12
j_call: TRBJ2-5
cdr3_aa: ASSLKAGGETQY